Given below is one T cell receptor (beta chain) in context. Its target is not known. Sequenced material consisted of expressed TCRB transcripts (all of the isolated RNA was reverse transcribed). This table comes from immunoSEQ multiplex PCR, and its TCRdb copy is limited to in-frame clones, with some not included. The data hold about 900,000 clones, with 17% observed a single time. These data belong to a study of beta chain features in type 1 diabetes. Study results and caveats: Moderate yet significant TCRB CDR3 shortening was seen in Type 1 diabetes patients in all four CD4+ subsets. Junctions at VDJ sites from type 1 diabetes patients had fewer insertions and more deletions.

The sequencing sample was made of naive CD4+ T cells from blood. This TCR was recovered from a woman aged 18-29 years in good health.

CDR3 protein: CASTYTGSGTGELFF. The CDR3 nucleotides are TGTGCCAGCACCTACACAGGGTCGGGAACCGGGGAGCTGTTTTTT. The chain recombines TRBV7-9 with TRBJ2-2; possible D gene TRBD1, 6 bases. There are 15 residues in the CDR3. V gave up 7 bases and J gave up 5 bases, with 17 bases separating them. Per germline, CDR1 SEHNR and CDR2 FQNEAQ (reference sequence).